The T cell receptor (beta chain) under discussion was sequenced for a study of blood T cell repertoires in COVID-19. The CDR3 runs 14 residues. V dropped 6 bases and J dropped 3; count of bases not matched to a gene: 2. Germline V gene lookup returns CDR1 MNHEY and CDR2 SMNVEV (reference sequence). Using immunoSEQ multiplex PCR, the repertoire was profiled, and TCRdb retains in-frame clones only, with some absent. This sample has 50,000 to 65,000 clones, with 85% to 90% found just once. The sequenced sample consisted of peripheral blood. The V gene is TRBV27, the J gene TRBJ2-1; 10 bases agree with TRBD1. The source of this sequence is a man in his forties with active COVID-19. CDR3 amino acids: CASRRTGGYNEQFF. Here the CDR3 DNA reads TGTGCCAGCAGACGGACAGGGGGCTACAATGAGCAGTTCTTC.